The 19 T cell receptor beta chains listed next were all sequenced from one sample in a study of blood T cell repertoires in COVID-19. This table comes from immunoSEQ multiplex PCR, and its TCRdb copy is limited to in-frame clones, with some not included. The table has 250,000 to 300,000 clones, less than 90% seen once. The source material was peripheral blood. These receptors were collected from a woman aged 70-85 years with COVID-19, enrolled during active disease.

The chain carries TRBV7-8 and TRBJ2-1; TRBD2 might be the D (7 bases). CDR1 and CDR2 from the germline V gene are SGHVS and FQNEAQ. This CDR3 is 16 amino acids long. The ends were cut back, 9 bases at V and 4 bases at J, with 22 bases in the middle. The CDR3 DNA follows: TGTGCCAGTGTCCTTTTGGGGGGGGCCCCGTACAATGAGCAGTTCTTC. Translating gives CASVLLGGAPYNEQFF.

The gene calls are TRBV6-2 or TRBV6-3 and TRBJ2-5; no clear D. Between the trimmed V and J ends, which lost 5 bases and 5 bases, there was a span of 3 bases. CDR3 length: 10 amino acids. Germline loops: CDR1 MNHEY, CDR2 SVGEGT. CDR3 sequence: CASSRETQYF. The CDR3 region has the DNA TGTGCCAGCAGTCGGGAGACCCAGTACTTC.

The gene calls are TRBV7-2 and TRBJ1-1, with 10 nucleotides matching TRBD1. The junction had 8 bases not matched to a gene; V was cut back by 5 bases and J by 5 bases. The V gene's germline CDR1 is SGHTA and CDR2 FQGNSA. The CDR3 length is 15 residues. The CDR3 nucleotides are TGTGCCAGCAGCCTAGGACAGGGGGTGGGGACTGAAGCTTTCTTT. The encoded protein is CASSLGQGVGTEAFF. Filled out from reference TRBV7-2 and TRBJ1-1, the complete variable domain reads GAGVSQSPSNKVTEKGKDVELRCDPISGHTALYWYRQSLGQGLEFLIYFQGNSAPDKSGLPSDRFSAERTGGSVSTLTIQRTQQEDSAVYLCASSLGQGVGTEAFFGQGTRLTVV.

CDR3: CASREFSGGKYEQYF. Written as DNA, the CDR3 is TGTGCCAGCAGGGAGTTCTCAGGGGGCAAATACGAGCAGTACTTC. The rearrangement uses TRBV27 and TRBJ2-7, with 8 bases that match TRBD1. Germline CDR1 MNHEY, CDR2 SMNVEV (reference sequence). This CDR3 spans 15 amino acids. The V and J ends lost 6 bases and 4 bases, in that order; junction bases with no gene match: 11.

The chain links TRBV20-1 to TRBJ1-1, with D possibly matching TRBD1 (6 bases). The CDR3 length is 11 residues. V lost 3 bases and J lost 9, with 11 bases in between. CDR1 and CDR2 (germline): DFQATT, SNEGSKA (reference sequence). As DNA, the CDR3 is TGCAGTGCTAGCCTACGGGACAAAGCTTTCTTT. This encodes CSASLRDKAFF.

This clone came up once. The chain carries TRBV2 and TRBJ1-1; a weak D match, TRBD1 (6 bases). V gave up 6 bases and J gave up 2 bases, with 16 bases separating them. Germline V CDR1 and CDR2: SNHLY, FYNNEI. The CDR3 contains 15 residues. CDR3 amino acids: CASRKTGSPNTEAFF. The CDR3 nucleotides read TGTGCCAGCAGAAAGACAGGCAGCCCAAACACTGAAGCTTTCTTT.

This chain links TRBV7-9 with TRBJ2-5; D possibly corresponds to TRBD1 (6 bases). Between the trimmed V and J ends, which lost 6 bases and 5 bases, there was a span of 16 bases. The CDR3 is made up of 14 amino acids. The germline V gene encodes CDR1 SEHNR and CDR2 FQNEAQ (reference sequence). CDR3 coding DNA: TGTGCCAGCAGTCCGCCAGGGGTTCCGGAGACCCAGTACTTC. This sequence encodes CASSPPGVPETQYF.

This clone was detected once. The CDR3 DNA reads TGTGCCAGCAGCCTGCTAGCGGGGGGTTCTATAACCTACAATGAGCAGTTCTTC. Protein sequence: CASSLLAGGSITYNEQFF. V usage is TRBV7-9 and J usage is TRBJ2-1; TRBD2 matches 11 bases. In germline, CDR1 is SEHNR, CDR2 FQNEAQ (reference sequence). The CDR3 length is 18 residues. V dropped 5 bases and J dropped 2; count of bases not matched to a gene: 11.

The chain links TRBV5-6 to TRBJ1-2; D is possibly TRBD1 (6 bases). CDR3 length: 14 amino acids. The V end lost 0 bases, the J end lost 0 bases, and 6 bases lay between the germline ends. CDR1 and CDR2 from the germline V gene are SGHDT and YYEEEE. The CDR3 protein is CASSLEGANYGYTF. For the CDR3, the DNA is TGTGCCAGCAGCTTGGAGGGGGCTAACTATGGCTACACCTTC. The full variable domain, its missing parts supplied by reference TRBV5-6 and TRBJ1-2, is DAGVTQSPTHLIKTRGQQVTLRCSPKSGHDTVSWYQQALGQGPQFIFQYYEEEERQRGNFPDRFSGHQFPNYSSELNVNALLLGDSALYLCASSLEGANYGYTFGSGTRLTVV.

The CDR3 is CASRPLRQGDYEQYF. The CDR3 DNA reads as TGTGCCAGCAGACCCCTCCGACAGGGAGACTACGAGCAGTACTTC. This chain links TRBV6-5 with TRBJ2-7; 7 nucleotides align to TRBD1. Per germline, CDR1 MNHEY and CDR2 SVGAGI. The CDR3 has 15 residues. V was clipped by 6 bases and J by 3 bases; unmatched bases: 11.

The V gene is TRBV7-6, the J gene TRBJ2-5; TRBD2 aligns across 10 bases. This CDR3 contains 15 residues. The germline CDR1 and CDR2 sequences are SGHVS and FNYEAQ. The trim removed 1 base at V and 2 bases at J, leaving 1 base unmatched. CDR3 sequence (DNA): TGTGCCAGCAGCTTAGAAGCGGGGGGGCAAGAGACCCAGTACTTC. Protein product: CASSLEAGGQETQYF.

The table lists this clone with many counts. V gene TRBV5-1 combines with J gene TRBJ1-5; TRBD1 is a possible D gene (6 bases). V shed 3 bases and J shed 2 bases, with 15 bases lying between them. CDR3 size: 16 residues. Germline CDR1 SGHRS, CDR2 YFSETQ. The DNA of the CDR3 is TGCGCCAGCAGCTCGGGGGGCATTGGGGGCAATCAGCCCCAGCATTTT. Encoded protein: CASSSGGIGGNQPQHF.

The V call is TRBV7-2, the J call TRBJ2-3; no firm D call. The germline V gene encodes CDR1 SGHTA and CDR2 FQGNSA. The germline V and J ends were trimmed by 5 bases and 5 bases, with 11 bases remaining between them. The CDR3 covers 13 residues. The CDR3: CASSPRGGDTQYF. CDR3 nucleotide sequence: TGTGCCAGCAGCCCTAGAGGTGGAGATACGCAGTATTTT.

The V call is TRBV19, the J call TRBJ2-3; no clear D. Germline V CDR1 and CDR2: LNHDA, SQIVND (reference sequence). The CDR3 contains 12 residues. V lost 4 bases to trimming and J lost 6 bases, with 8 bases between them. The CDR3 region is CASSRPRDTQYF. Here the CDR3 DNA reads TGTGCCAGTAGTAGACCGAGGGATACGCAGTATTTT.

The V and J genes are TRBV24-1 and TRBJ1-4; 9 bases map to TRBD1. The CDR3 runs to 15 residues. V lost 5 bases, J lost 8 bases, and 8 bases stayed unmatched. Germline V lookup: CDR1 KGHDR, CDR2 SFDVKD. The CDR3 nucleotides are TGTGCCACCAGTGCCAAGGGACAGGGCGAAGAAAAACTGTTTTTT. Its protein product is CATSAKGQGEEKLFF.

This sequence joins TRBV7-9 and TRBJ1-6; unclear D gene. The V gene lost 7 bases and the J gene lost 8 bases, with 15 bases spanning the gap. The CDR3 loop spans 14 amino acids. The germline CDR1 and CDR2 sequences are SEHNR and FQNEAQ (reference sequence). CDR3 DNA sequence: TGTGCCAGCACCAACGGAGGGAGGGATTCACCCCTCCACTTT. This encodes CASTNGGRDSPLHF.

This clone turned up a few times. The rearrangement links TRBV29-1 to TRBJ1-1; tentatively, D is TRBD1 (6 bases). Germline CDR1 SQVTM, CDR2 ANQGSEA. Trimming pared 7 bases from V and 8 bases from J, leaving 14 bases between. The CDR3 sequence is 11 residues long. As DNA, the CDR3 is TGCAGCGCAGATGATACAGGGGAAGCTTTCTTT. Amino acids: CSADDTGEAFF.

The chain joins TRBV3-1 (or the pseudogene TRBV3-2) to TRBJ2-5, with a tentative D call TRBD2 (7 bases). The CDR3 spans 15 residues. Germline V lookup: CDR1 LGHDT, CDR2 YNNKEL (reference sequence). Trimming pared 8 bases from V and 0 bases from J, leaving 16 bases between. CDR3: CASEREGGDQETQYF. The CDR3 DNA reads TGTGCCAGCGAGCGCGAAGGGGGGGACCAAGAGACCCAGTACTTC.

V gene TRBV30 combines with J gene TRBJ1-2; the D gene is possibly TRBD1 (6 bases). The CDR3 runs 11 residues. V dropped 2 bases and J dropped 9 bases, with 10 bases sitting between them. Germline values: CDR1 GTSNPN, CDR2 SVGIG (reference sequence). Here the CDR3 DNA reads TGTGCCTGGAGTCTAACAGGGAGCTACACCTTC. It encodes CAWSLTGSYTF.